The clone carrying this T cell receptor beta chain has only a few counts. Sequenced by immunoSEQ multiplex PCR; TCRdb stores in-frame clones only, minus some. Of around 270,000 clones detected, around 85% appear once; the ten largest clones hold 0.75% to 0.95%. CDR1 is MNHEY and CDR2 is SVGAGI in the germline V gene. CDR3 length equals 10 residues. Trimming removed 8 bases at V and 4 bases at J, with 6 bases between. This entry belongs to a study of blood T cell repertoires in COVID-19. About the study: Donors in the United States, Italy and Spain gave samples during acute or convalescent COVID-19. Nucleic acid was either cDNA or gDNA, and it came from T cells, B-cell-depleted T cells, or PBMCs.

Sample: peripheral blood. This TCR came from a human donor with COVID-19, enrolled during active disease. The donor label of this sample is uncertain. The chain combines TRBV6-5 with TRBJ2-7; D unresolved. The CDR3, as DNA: TGTGCCAGCGCTGAGTACGAGCAGTACTTC. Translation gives CASAEYEQYF.